This T cell receptor (beta chain) came from a study of CD8 T cells in ankylosing spondylitis. Study-wide results and limits: Before this, some motif variants had been reported in reactive arthritis synovial fluid and blood. One TCR beta motif, made up of about 8 highly homologous variants, appeared characteristic of ankylosing spondylitis blood.

TCRdb re-derived calls from the 5' RACE reads in MiXCR, one entry per CDR3 protein. Counted here are about 240,000 distinct CDR3 sequences, over 8.5% occurring once; the ten biggest clones make up under 7.5%. This clonotype was seen many times. No antigen is known for it. This TCR was sampled from a male donor with ankylosing spondylitis or in good health (not recorded which). Sequencing was performed on blood, either unsorted or a sorted T cell fraction (not recorded which).

In DNA form, the CDR3 reads TGTGCCAGCAGCGCTAGCGGCTCCTACAATGAGCAGTTCTTC. Protein product: CASSASGSYNEQFF. The chain couples TRBV12-3 or TRBV12-4 to TRBJ2-1; 7 bases line up with TRBD2. V gave up 6 bases and J gave up 0 bases; unmatched junction bases: 2. The CDR3 totals 14 residues.